These 14 T cell receptor beta chains were sequenced from one sample in a study of shared clonotypes between healthy human individuals. The repertoire was sequenced with immunoSEQ multiplex PCR; TCRdb's copy has only in-frame clones and lacks some. The table records over 2,000,000 clones, over 85% of them present only once. Naive-designated CD8 cells lacked CD45RO, were positively enriched for CCR7, and omitted terminally differentiated effector memory CD45RA+ cells. Material: naive CD8+ T cells from PBMCs. All receptors come from a man aged 18 to 29 in good health. Some clones in this sample may be carry-over from other donors' samples.

V gene TRBV6-5 combines with J gene TRBJ1-1, with 9 bases lining up with TRBD1. CDR3 length equals 13 residues. Germline V lookup: CDR1 MNHEY, CDR2 SVGAGI. J was trimmed by 7 bases and V by 4 bases; bases with no gene match: 4. The CDR3 sequence: CASSWDRVGEAFF. As DNA, the CDR3 is TGTGCCAGCAGTTGGGACAGGGTCGGTGAAGCTTTCTTT.

The rearrangement joins TRBV5-8 to TRBJ2-1; the D gene is possibly TRBD1 (5 bases). The CDR3 loop spans 14 amino acids. Germline loops: CDR1 SGHTS, CDR2 YDEGEE. V lost 2 bases and J 7 bases, leaving 13 bases between the germline ends. CDR3 sequence (DNA): TGTGCCAGCAGCTTTGCTGGGGCTCATAATGAGCAGTTCTTC. As protein: CASSFAGAHNEQFF.

This CDR3 reads CASSELPTDSSTDTQYF. DNA for the CDR3: TGTGCCAGCAGTGAATTGCCGACTGATTCTAGCACAGATACGCAGTATTTT. The J gene is TRBJ2-3, the V gene TRBV6-1; the D is unclear. Germline V CDR1 and CDR2: MNHNS, SASEGT. The V end lost 2 bases, the J end lost 0 bases, and 15 bases lay between the germline ends. This CDR3 is built from 17 residues.

In DNA, the CDR3 is TGCGCCAGCAGTCCCACCGGGGCCACAGAGCCGCCCCAGCATTTT. Translating it yields CASSPTGATEPPQHF. The chain employs TRBV10-2 and TRBJ1-5; D perhaps matches TRBD1 (5 bases). This CDR3 has 15 residues. CDR1 is WSHSY and CDR2 is SAAADI in the germline V gene. Trimming took 5 bases from V and 9 from J, leaving 20 bases between them.

This chain uses TRBV7-6 with TRBJ1-2, with a weak D call TRBD1 (5 bases). V was pared by 4 bases and J by 4 bases, with 16 bases between. The CDR3 sequence is 15 residues long. Germline V CDR1 and CDR2: SGHVS, FNYEAQ. CDR3 nucleotides: TGTGCCAGCAGCTCTGATTCCGGGGGGTTCTATGGCTACACCTTC. It yields the protein CASSSDSGGFYGYTF.

The chain uses TRBV6-4 and TRBJ2-2, with 12 positions matching TRBD2. J was trimmed by 7 bases and V by 5 bases; bases with no gene match: 11. CDR1 and CDR2 from the germline V gene are MRHNA and SNTAGT. CDR3 size: 17 residues. The CDR3 DNA sequence: TGTGCCAGCAGTCCGAAAAGACTAGCGGGAGTGGTCGGGGAGCTGTTTTTT. This sequence encodes CASSPKRLAGVVGELFF.

In this sample, this clone turned up once. J is TRBJ2-7 and V is TRBV27; no clear D gene. Germline CDR1 and CDR2: MNHEY and SMNVEV (reference sequence). The CDR3 is made up of 14 amino acids. Trimming removed 3 bases at V and 2 bases at J, with 11 bases between. The CDR3 DNA reads TGTGCCAGCAGTTTTGGCTCCCCCCCCTACGAGCAGTACTTC. Amino acid sequence: CASSFGSPPYEQYF.

The rearrangement links TRBV4-3 to TRBJ1-2, with 7 bases aligning to TRBD1. Germline trimming cut 0 bases from V and 4 bases from J; bases unmatched to any gene: 8. This CDR3 comprises 16 residues. The germline V gene encodes CDR1 LGHNA and CDR2 YSLEER. The CDR3 bases are TGCGCCAGCAGCCAAGACAGGGGGGGTAGTATCTATGGCTACACCTTC. Protein product: CASSQDRGGSIYGYTF.

As for this clone: The same CDR3 arises from other DNA sequences in this sample as well. V usage is TRBV7-9 and J usage is TRBJ1-1, with D possibly being TRBD1 (6 bases). This CDR3 spans 13 amino acids. Germline V lookup: CDR1 SEHNR, CDR2 FQNEAQ (reference sequence). V lost 5 bases to trimming and J lost 4 bases, with 11 bases between them. CDR3 nucleotide sequence: TGTGCCAGCAGCCCACAGGGAGGCACTGAAGCTTTCTTT. This gives the protein CASSPQGGTEAFF.

This clone was seen only once. This sequence joins TRBV9 and TRBJ2-3; D remains ambiguous. The length of the CDR3 is 12 residues. V was clipped by 1 base and J by 5 bases, with 5 bases between them. CDR1 and CDR2 (germline): SGDLS, YYNGEE. The CDR3: CASSVSRDTQYF. The CDR3 bases are TGTGCCAGCAGCGTAAGTCGAGATACGCAGTATTTT.

The chain recombines TRBV9 with TRBJ2-7; possibly TRBD1 for D (6 bases). The V end was cut by 0 bases, the J end by 3 bases, with 13 bases between. The germline CDR1 and CDR2 sequences are SGDLS and YYNGEE. There are 15 residues in the CDR3. The CDR3 bases are TGTGCCAGCAGCGTAGAGGGGGTGCCCCTCTACGAGCAGTACTTC. Residues: CASSVEGVPLYEQYF.

V and J are TRBV15 and TRBJ2-2; perhaps TRBD2 as D (6 bases). With 1 base removed from V and 6 bases from J, the gap between germline ends came to 9 bases. The CDR3 spans 14 residues. Germline CDR1 reads LNHNV; CDR2 reads YYDKDF (reference sequence). The CDR3 DNA is TGTGCCACCAGCAGAGTGGAGGGACCCGGGGAGCTGTTTTTT. Its protein is CATSRVEGPGELFF.

The chain carries TRBV7-9 and TRBJ2-3; no clear D. The germline gives CDR1 SEHNR, CDR2 FQNEAQ (reference sequence). The germline V and J ends were trimmed by 2 bases and 2 bases, with 8 bases remaining between them. The CDR3 extends over 14 amino acids. DNA for the CDR3: TGTGCCAGCAGCTTATTACCTCTCACAGATACGCAGTATTTT. Encoded protein: CASSLLPLTDTQYF.

The CDR3 protein is CSVYSGIGYGYTF. DNA for the CDR3: TGCAGCGTTTACTCGGGAATTGGCTATGGCTACACCTTC. J is TRBJ1-2 and V is TRBV29-1; D uncertain. CDR1 is SQVTM and CDR2 is ANQGSEA in the germline V gene. The CDR3 is made up of 13 amino acids. Trimming cost V 5 bases and J 4 bases, with 14 bases left between them.